A single sample is the source of the 23 T cell receptor beta chains below, sequenced in a study of cytomegalovirus exposure and HLA in healthy donors. The PCR ran on 60 Vbeta and 13 Jbeta primers. Here immunoSEQ multiplex PCR was the method, and the copy in TCRdb shows in-frame clones only, minus some. The sample lists 90,000 to 120,000 clones; roughly 72% were seen once. The specimen sequenced was PBMCs. Receptor source: a woman aged 18-29 years in good health and CMV-seropositive.

The chain uses TRBV20-1 and TRBJ2-3; 8 bases align to TRBD2. The CDR3 consists of 11 residues. The germline V gene encodes CDR1 DFQATT and CDR2 SNEGSKA (reference sequence). Losses at the gene ends were 6 bases for V and 6 bases for J; bases not matched to a gene: 2. The CDR3 DNA sequence: TGCAGTGCAACGGGAGGGGATACGCAGTATTTT. It yields the protein CSATGGDTQYF.

This chain uses TRBV7-3 with TRBJ2-3; 10 bases match TRBD2. Trimming cost V 4 bases and J 4 bases; bases outside gene matches: 8. The CDR3 is 16 amino acids. CDR1 is SGHTA, CDR2 FQGTGA, per germline. CDR3 region: CASSSIAGGGSDTQYF. CDR3 DNA sequence: TGTGCCAGCAGCTCAATAGCGGGAGGAGGTTCAGATACGCAGTATTTT.

V is TRBV5-1 and J is TRBJ2-7; 9 bases agree with TRBD1. Germline V gives CDR1 SGHRS, CDR2 YFSETQ. The CDR3 runs 13 residues. V lost 6 bases to trimming and J lost 7 bases; unmatched junction nucleotides: 8. The CDR3 protein is CASNPGTGYEQYF. DNA of the CDR3: TGCGCCAGCAACCCCGGGACAGGGTATGAGCAGTACTTC.

This clone is a singleton in its sample. This sequence joins TRBV11-2 and TRBJ2-7; TRBD1 matches at 11 bases. This CDR3 is built from 15 residues. J gave up 3 bases and V 4 bases, and 5 bases lay outside the gene matches. Germline-derived CDR1 and CDR2 are SGHAT and FQNNGV. DNA for the CDR3: TGTGCCAGCAGCTCCGGGACAGGGGGTTTCTACGAGCAGTACTTC. Protein product: CASSSGTGGFYEQYF.

The chain recombines TRBV28 with TRBJ1-1; D is unclear. The CDR3 is made up of 12 amino acids. V gave up 7 bases and J gave up 4 bases, with 10 bases separating them. Per germline, CDR1 MDHEN and CDR2 SYDVKM. CDR3 sequence: CASTYSSTEAFF. CDR3 nucleotide sequence: TGTGCCAGCACTTACAGCTCCACTGAAGCTTTCTTT.

The chain uses TRBV10-2 and TRBJ2-7, with 9 nucleotides matching TRBD2. The germline V gene has CDR1 WSHSY and CDR2 SAAADI. After removal of 10 bases from V and 2 bases from J, the junction contained 6 bases not matched to a gene. The CDR3 consists of 13 residues. The CDR3 reads CATQREAAYEQYF. The CDR3, as DNA: TGCGCCACCCAGCGGGAGGCCGCCTACGAGCAGTACTTC.

The chain recombines TRBV18 with TRBJ2-1, with 10 bases aligning to TRBD2. The CDR3 length is 14 residues. Germline V gene sequence: CDR1 KGHSH, CDR2 LQKENI. With V trimmed by 3 bases and J by 6 bases, 2 bases remained unmatched. The CDR3 reads CASSPLAGANEQFF. The CDR3 DNA is TGTGCCAGCTCACCCCTAGCGGGAGCCAATGAGCAGTTCTTC. Complete variable domain (other parts from reference TRBV18 and TRBJ2-1): NAGVMQNPRHLVRRRGQEARLRCSPMKGHSHVYWYRQLPEEGLKFMVYLQKENIIDESGMPKERFSAEFPKEGPSILRIQQVVRGDSAAYFCASSPLAGANEQFFGPGTRLTVL.

The V call is TRBV5-1, the J call TRBJ2-3, with 7 bases lining up with TRBD2. V trimming: 5 bases; J trimming: 2 bases; junction bases outside the gene matches: 11. The CDR3 extends over 16 amino acids. Germline assignment: CDR1 SGHRS and CDR2 YFSETQ. The CDR3 here is CASRFDPGLPTDTQYF. The CDR3 bases are TGCGCCAGCAGGTTCGATCCGGGACTACCCACAGATACGCAGTATTTT.

The chain is built from TRBV5-1 and TRBJ1-6, with 7 bases matching TRBD1. Germline V gene lookup returns CDR1 SGHRS and CDR2 YFSETQ. The CDR3 length is 16 residues. J lost 6 bases, V lost 1 base, and 7 bases had no gene match. The DNA for the CDR3 is TGCGCCAGCAGCTTGCAGACAGGGTGGAGTAATTCACCCCTCCACTTT. Its translation is CASSLQTGWSNSPLHF.

The chain uses TRBV5-6 and TRBJ1-5; weak D call: TRBD1 (6 bases). CDR3 size: 16 residues. The V end lost 0 bases, the J end lost 4 bases, and 14 bases lay between the germline ends. Germline V gene data show CDR1 as SGHDT and CDR2 as YYEEEE. The CDR3: CASSLGLTGRNQPQHF. The CDR3 region has the DNA TGTGCCAGCAGCTTGGGTTTAACAGGGAGAAATCAGCCCCAGCATTTT. Together with reference TRBV5-6 and TRBJ1-5, the CDR3 gives the full variable domain: DAGVTQSPTHLIKTRGQQVTLRCSPKSGHDTVSWYQQALGQGPQFIFQYYEEEERQRGNFPDRFSGHQFPNYSSELNVNALLLGDSALYLCASSLGLTGRNQPQHFGDGTRLSIL.

The genes are TRBV27 and TRBJ2-1; D is ambiguous. Trimming took off 5 bases at V and 4 bases at J, with 18 bases between the two ends. Looked up from germline, CDR1 is MNHEY and CDR2 is SMNVEV (reference sequence). CDR3 length: 16 amino acids. The CDR3 nucleotides read TGTGCCAGCAGTCAATCTAACCTGTACCCATACAATGAGCAGTTCTTC. It codes for CASSQSNLYPYNEQFF.

The chain combines TRBV11-3 with TRBJ2-2; the D is unclear. Trimming removed 11 bases from V and 1 base from J, with 11 bases in between. The CDR3 totals 13 residues. From germline, CDR1 is SGHNT and CDR2 YENEEA. For the CDR3, the DNA is TGTGCCTACGAAAACGGGAACACCGGGGAGCTGTTTTTT. Amino acid sequence: CAYENGNTGELFF.

V gene TRBV30 combines with J gene TRBJ1-4, with D hard to call. In germline, CDR1 is GTSNPN, CDR2 SVGIG (reference sequence). The CDR3 runs to 13 residues. Between the trimmed V and J ends, which lost 3 bases and 8 bases, there was a span of 13 bases. Here the CDR3 reads CAWRPGSGEKLFF. The CDR3 bases are TGTGCCTGGAGACCGGGGTCGGGGGAAAAACTGTTTTTT.

This clone has at least ten counts. The chain couples TRBV6-1 to TRBJ2-2; 8 nucleotides align to TRBD2. Germline V gene data show CDR1 as MNHNS and CDR2 as SASEGT. The J segment lost 7 bases and the V segment lost 6 bases, leaving 10 bases of the junction unmatched. The CDR3 has 15 amino acids. This CDR3 reads CASREKAGVFGELFF. CDR3 coding DNA: TGTGCCAGCAGGGAAAAAGCGGGAGTCTTCGGGGAGCTGTTTTTT.

The rearrangement joins TRBV5-1 to TRBJ2-3; no reliable D call. V lost 0 bases to trimming and J lost 7 bases, with 6 bases between them. Germline lookup yields CDR1 SGHRS and CDR2 YFSETQ. CDR3 length equals 12 residues. The CDR3 DNA sequence: TGCGCCAGCAGCTTGGAGAGGAATACGCAGTATTTT. Translating gives CASSLERNTQYF.

The rearrangement links TRBV18 to TRBJ2-2; TRBD2 agrees at 7 bases. The V gene end was trimmed by 1 base and the J gene end by 1 base; junction bases not matched to a gene: 3. The CDR3 sequence is 16 residues long. CDR1 KGHSH and CDR2 LQKENI come from the germline V gene. The CDR3 spells CASSPQGGMNTGELFF. The DNA for the CDR3 is TGTGCCAGCTCACCACAGGGAGGGATGAACACCGGGGAGCTGTTTTTT. The whole variable domain, remainder taken from reference TRBV18 and TRBJ2-2, is NAGVMQNPRHLVRRRGQEARLRCSPMKGHSHVYWYRQLPEEGLKFMVYLQKENIIDESGMPKERFSAEFPKEGPSILRIQQVVRGDSAAYFCASSPQGGMNTGELFFGEGSRLTVL.

This clone was counted only a few times. The V and J genes are TRBV18 and TRBJ1-2, with 11 bases matching TRBD1. The V and J ends lost 6 bases and 10 bases, in that order; junction bases with no gene match: 7. The CDR3 totals 13 residues. Germline V gene data show CDR1 as KGHSH and CDR2 as LQKENI. The CDR3 here is CASSPGQGATYTF. In nucleotides, the CDR3 is TGTGCCAGCTCCCCAGGACAGGGGGCAACCTACACCTTC.

The rearrangement links TRBV2 to TRBJ1-5, with D unresolved. The CDR3 contains 18 residues. Germline V lookup: CDR1 SNHLY, CDR2 FYNNEI. The V end was cut by 0 bases, the J end by 0 bases, with 15 bases between. The CDR3, as DNA: TGTGCCAGCAGTGAAGCGCTTCGGGGAGAATATAGCAATCAGCCCCAGCATTTT. Protein: CASSEALRGEYSNQPQHF.

This clone was observed a handful of times. The chain employs TRBV6-1 and TRBJ2-5; TRBD1 matches at 10 bases. Trimming took 2 bases from V and 5 from J; bases not matched to a gene: 5. The CDR3 length is 15 residues. Germline V gene data show CDR1 as MNHNS and CDR2 as SASEGT. Here the CDR3 DNA reads TGTGCCAGCAGTGAAAGGACAGGGGGTAGTGAGACCCAGTACTTC. Its translation: CASSERTGGSETQYF.

The V and J genes are TRBV19 and TRBJ2-7; TRBD1 might be the D (6 bases). The CDR3 length is 14 residues. V dropped 4 bases and J dropped 1 base, with 11 bases sitting between them. Germline-derived CDR1 and CDR2 are LNHDA and SQIVND (reference sequence). CDR3 nucleotides: TGTGCCAGTAGTAGCAACAGGGTTTCCTACGAGCAGTACTTC. Protein sequence: CASSSNRVSYEQYF. Looking up the rest from reference TRBV19 and TRBJ2-7 gives the full variable domain: DGGITQSPKYLFRKEGQNVTLSCEQNLNHDAMYWYRQDPGQGLRLIYYSQIVNDFQKGDIAEGYSVSREKKESFPLTVTSAQKNPTAFYLCASSSNRVSYEQYFGPGTRLTVT.

The gene calls are TRBV4-2 and TRBJ2-1; 8 bases are a match to TRBD2. From germline, CDR1 is LGHNA and CDR2 YNFKEQ. J lost 7 bases, V lost 5 bases, and 16 bases had no gene match. The CDR3 is made up of 17 amino acids. The DNA for the CDR3 is TGTGCCAGCAGCACTCCGGAGGGGCTAGCGGGTAAGAATGAGCAGTTCTTC. This gives the protein CASSTPEGLAGKNEQFF.

CDR3 in DNA: TGTGCCAGTAGTATATCAGCTAACTATGGCTACACCTTC. Amino acid sequence: CASSISANYGYTF. J is TRBJ1-2 and V is TRBV19; D gene uncertain. This CDR3 has 13 amino acids. The V end was cut by 2 bases, the J end by 0 bases, with 4 bases between. Germline CDR1 reads LNHDA; CDR2 reads SQIVND (reference sequence).

This clone was counted a single time. The chain is built from TRBV6-6 and TRBJ2-3; 8 bases line up with TRBD2. From germline, CDR1 is MNHNY and CDR2 SVGAGI (reference sequence). This CDR3 has 16 residues. The ends lost 2 bases at V and 4 bases at J; junction bases unmatched: 8. CDR3 coding DNA: TGTGCCAGCAGTTACCAGGGACTAGGGTCTGCAGATACGCAGTATTTT. As protein: CASSYQGLGSADTQYF.